The T cell receptor beta chain under discussion was sequenced for a study of OX40 agonist ivuxolimab in advanced cancers. Assay used: immunoSEQ multiplex PCR; TCRdb lists only in-frame clones, some missing. Of 60,000 to 90,000 clones listed, more than 80% were seen once; the top ten hold roughly 0.44%. V shed 1 base and J shed 3 bases, with 19 bases lying between them. This CDR3 is 18 amino acids long. Germline V gene sequence: CDR1 LNHDA, CDR2 SQIVND (reference sequence). The starting material was CD4+ or CD8+ T cells sorted from blood, obtained in a trial of the OX40 agonist ivuxolimab. This rearrangement joins TRBV19 to TRBJ1-5, with D maybe TRBD1 (5 bases). The receptor was derived from an adult with an advanced solid tumor such as melanoma, head and neck, liver or kidney cancer. The DNA for the CDR3 is TGTGCCAGTAGTATAGGCAGAGGTGGGGGAAAGGCCAATCAGCCCCAGCATTTT. Protein sequence: CASSIGRGGGKANQPQHF.